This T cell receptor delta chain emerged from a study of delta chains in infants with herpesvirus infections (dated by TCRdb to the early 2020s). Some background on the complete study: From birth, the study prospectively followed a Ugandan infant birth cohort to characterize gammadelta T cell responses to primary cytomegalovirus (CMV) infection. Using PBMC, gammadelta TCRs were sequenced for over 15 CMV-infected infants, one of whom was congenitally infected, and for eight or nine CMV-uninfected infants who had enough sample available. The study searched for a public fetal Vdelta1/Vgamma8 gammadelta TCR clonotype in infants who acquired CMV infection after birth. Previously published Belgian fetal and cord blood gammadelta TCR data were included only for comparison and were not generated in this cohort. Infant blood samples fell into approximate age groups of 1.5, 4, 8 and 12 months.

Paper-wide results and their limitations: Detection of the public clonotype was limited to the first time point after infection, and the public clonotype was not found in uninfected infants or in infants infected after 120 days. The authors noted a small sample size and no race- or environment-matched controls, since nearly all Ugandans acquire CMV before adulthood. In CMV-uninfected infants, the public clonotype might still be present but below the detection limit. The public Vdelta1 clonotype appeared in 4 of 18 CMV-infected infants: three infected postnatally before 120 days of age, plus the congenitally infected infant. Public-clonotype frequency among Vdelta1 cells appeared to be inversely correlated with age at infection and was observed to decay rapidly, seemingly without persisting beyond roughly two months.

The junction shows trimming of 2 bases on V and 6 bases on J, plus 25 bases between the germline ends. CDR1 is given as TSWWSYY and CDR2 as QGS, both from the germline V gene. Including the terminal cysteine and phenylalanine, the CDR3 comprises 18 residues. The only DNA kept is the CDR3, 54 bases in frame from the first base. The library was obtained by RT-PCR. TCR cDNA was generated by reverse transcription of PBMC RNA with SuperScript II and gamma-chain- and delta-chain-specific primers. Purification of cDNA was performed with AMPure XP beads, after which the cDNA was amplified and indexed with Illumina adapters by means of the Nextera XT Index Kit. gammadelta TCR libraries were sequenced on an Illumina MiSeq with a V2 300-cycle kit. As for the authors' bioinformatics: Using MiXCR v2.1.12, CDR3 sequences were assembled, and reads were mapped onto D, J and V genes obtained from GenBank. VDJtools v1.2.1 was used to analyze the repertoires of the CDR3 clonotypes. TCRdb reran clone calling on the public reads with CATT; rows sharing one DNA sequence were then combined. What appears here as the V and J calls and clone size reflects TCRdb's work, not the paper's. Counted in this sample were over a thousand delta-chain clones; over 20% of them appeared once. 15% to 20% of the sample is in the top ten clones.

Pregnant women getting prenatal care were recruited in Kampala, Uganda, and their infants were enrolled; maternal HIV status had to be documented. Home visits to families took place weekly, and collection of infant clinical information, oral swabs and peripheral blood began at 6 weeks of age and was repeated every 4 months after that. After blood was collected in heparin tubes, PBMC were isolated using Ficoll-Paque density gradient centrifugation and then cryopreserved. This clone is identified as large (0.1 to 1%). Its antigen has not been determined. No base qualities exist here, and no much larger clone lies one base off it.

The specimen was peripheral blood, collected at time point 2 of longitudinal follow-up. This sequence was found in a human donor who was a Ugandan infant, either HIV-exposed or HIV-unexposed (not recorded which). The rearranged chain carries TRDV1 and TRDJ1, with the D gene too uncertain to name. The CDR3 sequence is CALGERDRSDRGSNKLIF. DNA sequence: TGTGCTCTTGGGGAAAGAGACCGTAGCGACAGGGGCTCCAATAAACTCATCTTT.